The clone carrying this TCR beta chain was recorded only once. These data originate in a study of blood T cell repertoires in COVID-19. Background on the study: Some COVID-19 samples were acute and others convalescent; all came from the United States, Italy and Spain. T cells, B-cell-depleted T cells, or PBMCs provided the cDNA or gDNA that served as material.

Germline V gene lookup returns CDR1 SQVTM and CDR2 ANQGSEA. This CDR3 is 12 amino acids long. Trimming removed 6 bases from V and 1 base from J, with 9 bases in between. In the original processing: From reference gene primer amplification, estimates of nucleated cell counts were derived. Sequencing used immunoSEQ multiplex PCR; TCRdb keeps in-frame clones, though not all of them. V and J calls and clone size are given by that table; D and trimming were obtained from the DNA. The sample records over 120,000 clones, 75% to 90% being singletons. The TCR comes from a woman in her forties or fifties with acute or convalescent COVID-19. The chain couples TRBV29-1 to TRBJ1-1; D is uncertain. Source material: peripheral blood. The CDR3 region is CSVAPGNTEAFF. CDR3 coding DNA: TGCAGCGTGGCACCAGGGAACACTGAAGCTTTCTTT.